This T cell receptor (beta chain) was recorded in a study of blood T cell repertoires in COVID-19. Overall study: COVID-19 samples from acute and convalescent phases originated in the United States, Italy and Spain. T cells, B-cell-depleted T cells, or PBMCs provided the cDNA or gDNA that served as material.

All enrollees were about 18 to 89 years old and from approximately 25 US areas. Clones were sequenced by immunoSEQ multiplex PCR, and TCRdb holds only the in-frame ones, with some missing. Of 250,000 or so clones listed, roughly 87% were seen once; the top ten hold about a tenth. CDR3 length equals 13 residues. Germline V CDR1 and CDR2: PRHDT, FYEKMQ (reference sequence). V shed 5 bases and J shed 2 bases, with 8 bases lying between them. The V gene is TRBV13, the J gene TRBJ2-3, with a weak D call TRBD2 (6 bases). This TCR came from a man aged 25-45 years who had recovered from COVID-19. The material sequenced was PBMCs or T cells enriched from blood (not recorded which). DNA of the CDR3: TGTGCCAGCAGCACGGGGGTCACAGATACGCAGTATTTT. Amino acid sequence: CASSTGVTDTQYF.